The 31 T cell receptor beta chains below all came from one sample that was sequenced in a study of blood T cell repertoires in COVID-19. Generated by immunoSEQ multiplex PCR, the TCRdb table keeps only in-frame clones and is missing some. The sample carries hundreds of thousands of clones, 89% recorded once. Sequenced: PBMCs or T cells enriched from blood (not recorded which). The receptor source for this set is a woman in her thirties with acute COVID-19.

The genes are TRBV29-1 and TRBJ2-3, with TRBD2 identical over 13 bases. J lost 7 bases, V lost 2 bases, and 9 bases had no gene match. This CDR3 region has 16 residues. Germline V gene data show CDR1 as SQVTM and CDR2 as ANQGSEA. CDR3 nucleotides: TGCAGCGTTGAATTGCCGGGACTAGCGGGGTCCAATACGCAGTATTTT. It encodes CSVELPGLAGSNTQYF.

The chain employs TRBV18 and TRBJ1-2; D is possibly TRBD1 (6 bases). Germline V CDR1 and CDR2: KGHSH, LQKENI. Trimming removed 3 bases at V and 4 bases at J, with 9 bases between. This CDR3 has 13 amino acids. The CDR3 protein is CASSPGQLYGYTF. The CDR3 region has the DNA TGTGCCAGCTCACCCGGACAGCTCTATGGCTACACCTTC.

This clone was counted once. The chain couples TRBV7-9 to TRBJ2-7; D is uncertain. The CDR3 has 12 amino acids. The V gene lost 5 bases and the J gene lost 3 bases, with 8 bases spanning the gap. Germline V gives CDR1 SEHNR, CDR2 FQNEAQ (reference sequence). The CDR3: CASSVGDYEQYF. DNA for the CDR3: TGTGCCAGCAGCGTTGGAGACTACGAGCAGTACTTC.

This clone was observed once. The chain is built from TRBV7-9 and TRBJ2-6; TRBD1 matches at 7 bases. The germline V gene encodes CDR1 SEHNR and CDR2 FQNEAQ (reference sequence). This CDR3 contains 15 residues. V lost 5 bases to trimming and J lost 2 bases; unmatched junction nucleotides: 3. CDR3 DNA sequence: TGTGCCAGCAGCACGACAGGGCCTGGGGCCAACGTCCTGACTTTC. It specifies CASSTTGPGANVLTF.

The chain employs TRBV19 and TRBJ2-1, with no clear D. The CDR3 has 12 residues. Looked up from germline, CDR1 is LNHDA and CDR2 is SQIVND (reference sequence). Trimming removed 3 bases at V and 7 bases at J, with 7 bases between. Here the CDR3 reads CASSITENEQFF. For the CDR3, the DNA is TGTGCCAGTAGTATTACGGAGAATGAGCAGTTCTTC.

The chain combines TRBV29-1 with TRBJ2-2; 12 bases agree with TRBD2. The V gene's germline CDR1 is SQVTM and CDR2 ANQGSEA. Germline trimming cut 4 bases from V and 7 bases from J; bases unmatched to any gene: 7. The CDR3 is 15 amino acids. The CDR3 protein is CSVGPSGGAVGELFF. The CDR3 nucleotides are TGCAGCGTTGGTCCTAGCGGGGGGGCGGTCGGGGAGCTGTTTTTT.

This rearrangement joins TRBV7-2 to TRBJ2-3; 7 bases are shared with TRBD2. V was pared by 5 bases and J by 1 base, with 3 bases of the junction left unmatched. CDR1 SGHTA and CDR2 FQGNSA come from the germline V gene. CDR3 length: 14 residues. The CDR3 nucleotides are TGTGCCAGCAGCCGGACTAGAGGCACAGATACGCAGTATTTT. Translation: CASSRTRGTDTQYF.

The rearrangement links TRBV4-1 to TRBJ1-1; tentative D call: TRBD1 (5 bases). V was shortened by 0 bases and J by 6 bases, with 17 bases between the two germline ends. Germline CDR1 MGHRA, CDR2 YSYEKL. This CDR3 contains 16 residues. CDR3 nucleotide sequence: TGCGCCAGCAGCCAAGAGAGGTCAAGGGGAAACGCTGAAGCTTTCTTT. This gives the protein CASSQERSRGNAEAFF.

The chain combines TRBV7-6 with TRBJ2-1, with D possibly matching TRBD1 (6 bases). CDR3 length: 17 amino acids. Germline CDR1 is SGHVS and CDR2 is FNYEAQ. Trimming shortened V by 4 bases and J by 0 bases, and 16 bases separated the two germline ends. The CDR3 sequence: CASSSSGTTSSYNEQFF. DNA for the CDR3: TGTGCCAGCAGCTCCTCCGGGACAACGAGCTCCTACAATGAGCAGTTCTTC. Based on the CDR3 plus reference TRBV7-6 and TRBJ2-1, the full variable domain is GAGVSQSPRYKVTKRGQDVALRCDPISGHVSLYWYRQALGQGPEFLTYFNYEAQQDKSGLPNDRFSAERPEGSISTLTIQRTEQRDSAMYRCASSSSGTTSSYNEQFFGPGTRLTVL.

This chain uses TRBV6-5 with TRBJ2-1; 11 nucleotides align to TRBD2. The ends lost 6 bases at V and 5 bases at J; junction bases unmatched: 6. The germline gives CDR1 MNHEY, CDR2 SVGAGI. The CDR3 totals 15 residues. CDR3 protein: CASRPGLAGNNEQFF. The DNA of the CDR3 is TGTGCCAGCAGACCCGGACTAGCGGGTAACAATGAGCAGTTCTTC.

This chain links TRBV19 with TRBJ1-5; 8 bases fit TRBD1. With V trimmed by 7 bases and J by 1 base, 15 bases remained unmatched. CDR3 length: 18 residues. The V gene's germline CDR1 is LNHDA and CDR2 SQIVND (reference sequence). The CDR3 protein is CASTPFSGGPGSNQPQHF. The CDR3 nucleotides read TGTGCCAGTACCCCTTTCTCAGGGGGCCCAGGGAGCAATCAGCCCCAGCATTTT.

CDR3 sequence (DNA): TGTGCCAGCAGCTATCAGGCAGGGTCGTATAGCAATCAGCCCCAGCATTTT. Protein: CASSYQAGSYSNQPQHF. The V gene is TRBV5-8, the J gene TRBJ1-5; TRBD1 is a possible D gene (5 bases). Trimming removed 3 bases from V and 0 bases from J, with 16 bases in between. This CDR3 has 17 residues. Germline CDR1 reads SGHTS; CDR2 reads YDEGEE.

At least ten counts were recorded for this clone. The chain combines TRBV5-1 with TRBJ1-5, with D possibly matching TRBD1 (6 bases). V was cut by 0 bases and J by 5 bases, with 12 bases left in between. Germline CDR1 is SGHRS and CDR2 is YFSETQ. There are 15 residues in the CDR3. The CDR3 DNA reads TGCGCCAGCAGCTTGGGCAGGGGAGACGATCAGCCCCAGCATTTT. It encodes CASSLGRGDDQPQHF.

The V gene is TRBV21-1, the J gene TRBJ1-3. TRBV21-1 is noted as a pseudogene. The CDR3 sequence is 16 residues long. CDR3 coding DNA: TGTGCCAGCAGCCAAAGGGTGGGGGGGCCTGGAAACACCATATATTTT. Protein sequence: CASSQRVGGPGNTIYF.

The chain carries TRBV6-5 and TRBJ1-3, with a tentative D call TRBD1 (5 bases). V dropped 6 bases and J dropped 3 bases, with 15 bases sitting between them. The CDR3 covers 15 residues. Germline CDR1 and CDR2: MNHEY and SVGAGI. CDR3 loop: CASRSDSSRGNTIYF. The CDR3 DNA reads TGTGCCAGCAGAAGCGACAGCTCCCGTGGAAACACCATATATTTT.

This sequence joins TRBV24-1 and TRBJ2-1, with 8 bases identical to TRBD1. V was clipped by 3 bases and J by 6 bases; unmatched bases: 9. This CDR3 is built from 16 residues. The germline V gene encodes CDR1 KGHDR and CDR2 SFDVKD. Here the CDR3 reads CATSDAGTGRFNEQFF. In nucleotides, the CDR3 is TGTGCCACCAGTGATGCCGGGACAGGAAGGTTCAATGAGCAGTTCTTC.

The chain has TRBV19 and TRBJ2-7, with D tentatively TRBD2 (5 bases). Trimming stripped 3 bases from V and 6 bases from J, with 12 bases between. This CDR3 has 13 amino acids. Germline V gene sequence: CDR1 LNHDA, CDR2 SQIVND (reference sequence). The CDR3 is CASSIGEGSEQYF. DNA for the CDR3: TGTGCCAGTAGTATCGGAGAGGGCTCCGAGCAGTACTTC.

This clone was counted once. The V and J genes are TRBV6-5 and TRBJ2-4; a possible D gene is TRBD1 (6 bases). CDR3 length: 16 amino acids. V was trimmed by 5 bases and J by 4 bases, leaving 18 bases between them. Germline CDR1 reads MNHEY; CDR2 reads SVGAGI. The CDR3 coding sequence is TGTGCCAGCAGTAACTACAGGGAAACCGAGAAAAACATTCAGTACTTC. Its protein product is CASSNYRETEKNIQYF.

V is TRBV14 and J is TRBJ2-1; perhaps TRBD2 as D (7 bases). V was clipped by 4 bases and J by 5 bases, with 18 bases between them. CDR1 is SGHDN, CDR2 FVKESK, per germline. The CDR3 spans 16 residues. As DNA, the CDR3 is TGTGCCAGCAGCCCCGGAGGGGGGGAGGGGGACAATGAGCAGTTCTTC. It specifies CASSPGGGEGDNEQFF.

This clone was detected ten times or more. The rearrangement links TRBV19 to TRBJ1-2, with TRBD1 matching over 7 bases. This CDR3 contains 13 residues. Unmatched junction bases numbered 4, after V lost 5 bases and J lost 4 bases. Germline loops: CDR1 LNHDA, CDR2 SQIVND (reference sequence). This CDR3 is CASSPAGGYGYTF. For the CDR3, the DNA is TGTGCCAGTAGTCCTGCAGGGGGCTATGGCTACACCTTC.

The chain couples TRBV3-1 (or the pseudogene TRBV3-2) to TRBJ2-3, with TRBD2 matching over 7 bases. CDR1 is LGHDT, CDR2 YNNKEL, per germline (reference sequence). The length of the CDR3 is 13 residues. Trimming removed 8 bases from V and 5 bases from J; junction bases left unmatched: 7. The CDR3 here is CASGGGKRDTQYF. CDR3 DNA: TGTGCCAGCGGGGGGGGGAAACGAGATACGCAGTATTTT.

CDR3 in DNA: TGTGCCAGCATCTCGAGGAGGGGCGGGGGCTACACCTTC. Its protein is CASISRRGGGYTF. The chain joins TRBV13 to TRBJ1-2; D may be TRBD1 (5 bases). Between the trimmed V and J ends, which lost 7 bases and 8 bases, there was a span of 17 bases. Looked up from germline, CDR1 is PRHDT and CDR2 is FYEKMQ (reference sequence). This CDR3 contains 13 residues.

The CDR3, as DNA: TGTGCCAGCAGCCTCGGGACAGTGGATCAGCCCCAGCATTTT. This gives the protein CASSLGTVDQPQHF. The chain recombines TRBV3-1 (or the pseudogene TRBV3-2) with TRBJ1-5; 7 bases agree with TRBD1. In germline, CDR1 is LGHDT, CDR2 YNNKEL (reference sequence). The ends lost 4 bases at V and 5 bases at J; junction bases unmatched: 5. The CDR3 is made up of 14 amino acids.

The chain carries TRBV7-9 and TRBJ1-4; D remains ambiguous. This CDR3 region has 17 residues. V lost 0 bases to trimming and J lost 8 bases, with 19 bases between them. The germline gives CDR1 SEHNR, CDR2 FQNEAQ (reference sequence). Here the CDR3 reads CASSLALASRRGEKLFF. CDR3 DNA sequence: TGTGCCAGCAGCTTAGCCCTGGCTTCCCGTAGAGGGGAAAAACTGTTTTTT.

The chain is built from TRBV11-3 and TRBJ2-3; perhaps TRBD1 as D (6 bases). The CDR3 spans 15 residues. Trimming took off 5 bases at V and 2 bases at J, with 14 bases between the two ends. Germline CDR1 and CDR2: SGHNT and YENEEA. The CDR3 bases are TGTGCCAGCAGCCACCGGGACACTAACACAGATACGCAGTATTTT. Residues: CASSHRDTNTDTQYF.

This clone is a singleton in its sample. This chain uses TRBV29-1 with TRBJ1-1; D call uncertain. The CDR3 totals 13 residues. Germline CDR1 SQVTM, CDR2 ANQGSEA. V lost 7 bases and J lost 4, with 16 bases in between. The CDR3 here is CSGGEGEGTEAFF. The CDR3 nucleotides read TGCAGCGGGGGAGAGGGAGAGGGCACTGAAGCTTTCTTT.

V gene TRBV5-1 combines with J gene TRBJ1-2; D remains unclear. The length of the CDR3 is 13 residues. Germline V gene lookup returns CDR1 SGHRS and CDR2 YFSETQ. V was shortened by 0 bases and J by 4 bases, with 7 bases between the two germline ends. CDR3 loop: CASSLDSSYGYTF. CDR3 nucleotides: TGCGCCAGCAGCTTGGATAGTTCCTATGGCTACACCTTC.

The CDR3 sequence: CASSEGSYQPQHF. The CDR3 coding sequence is TGTGCCAGCAGTGAGGGGAGCTATCAGCCCCAGCATTTT. The chain links TRBV6-1 to TRBJ1-5, with D unclear. The germline V gene encodes CDR1 MNHNS and CDR2 SASEGT. Trimming left V 3 bases short and J 5 bases short, with 8 bases between. This CDR3 has 13 residues.

The rearrangement joins TRBV14 to TRBJ1-2, with D hard to call. CDR1 is SGHDN, CDR2 FVKESK, per germline. The CDR3 loop spans 13 amino acids. V was shortened by 0 bases and J by 5 bases, with 7 bases between the two germline ends. The CDR3 loop reads CASSQDLGYGYTF. The CDR3 DNA is TGTGCCAGCAGCCAAGATCTCGGTTATGGCTACACCTTC.

The chain employs TRBV2 and TRBJ2-2; D is possibly TRBD1 (6 bases). Germline V CDR1 and CDR2: SNHLY, FYNNEI. CDR3 size: 12 residues. V lost 6 bases and J 6 bases, leaving 8 bases between the germline ends. Here the CDR3 reads CASRHRAGELFF. The DNA of the CDR3 is TGTGCCAGCAGACACAGGGCCGGGGAGCTGTTTTTT.

The rearrangement links TRBV2 to TRBJ2-1; a possible D gene is TRBD1 (6 bases). This CDR3 has 15 residues. Trimming removed 2 bases from V and 3 bases from J, with 11 bases in between. Germline lookup yields CDR1 SNHLY and CDR2 FYNNEI. CDR3: CASSELRGNYNEQFF. DNA of the CDR3: TGTGCCAGCAGTGAACTTAGGGGGAACTACAATGAGCAGTTCTTC.